The clone carrying this TCR beta chain occurred a few times. Its target is not known. Unique molecular identifiers were used in preparing the TCRbeta library. TCRdb used MiXCR to reprocess the PCR reads, holding one entry per CDR3 protein. In the table there are about 980,000 distinct CDR3 sequences, about 29% of which are singletons. The data belong to a study of T-cell reconstitution after alpha-beta-depleted transplantation in children. Study-wide points: The study traced high day-60 TCRbeta diversity in some patients to surviving recipient T cells and thymic progenitors.

Sequencing used PBMCs, mostly from graft donor cells, obtained 360 days after TCRalphabeta/CD19-depleted stem cell transplant. The TCR comes from a boy younger than two who had a stem cell transplant for SCID, so the T cells may come from the graft donor.

CDR3 coding DNA: TGCAGTGCTAGGCCCCGACTAGCGGGGGTGGTCTCCTACAATGAGCAGTTCTTC. Residues: CSARPRLAGVVSYNEQFF. The gene calls are TRBV20-1 and TRBJ2-1; 12 positions match TRBD2. The germline V gene encodes CDR1 DFQATT and CDR2 SNEGSKA (reference sequence). Unmatched junction bases numbered 9, after V lost 3 bases and J lost 0 bases. The CDR3 has 18 amino acids.